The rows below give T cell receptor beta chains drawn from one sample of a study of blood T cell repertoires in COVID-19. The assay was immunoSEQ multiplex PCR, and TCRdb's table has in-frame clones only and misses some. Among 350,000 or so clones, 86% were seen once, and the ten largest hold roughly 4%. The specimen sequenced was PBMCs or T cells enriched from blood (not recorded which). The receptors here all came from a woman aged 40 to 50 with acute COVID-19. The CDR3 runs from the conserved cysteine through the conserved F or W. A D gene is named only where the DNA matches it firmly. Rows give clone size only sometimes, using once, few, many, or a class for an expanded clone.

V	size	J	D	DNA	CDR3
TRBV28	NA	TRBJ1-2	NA	TGTGCCAGCAGTCAGGTGGGACAAGGGCACTATGGCTACACCTTC	CASSQVGQGHYGYTF
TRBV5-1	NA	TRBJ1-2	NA	TGCGCCAGCAGCCCCACAAACCGAGGGGGAGGCTACACCTTC	CASSPTNRGGGYTF
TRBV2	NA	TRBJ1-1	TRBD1	TGTGCCAGCGCCCAGGGGGCGGGTTTGGGCACTGAAGCTTTCTTT	CASAQGAGLGTEAFF
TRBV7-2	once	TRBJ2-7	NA	TGTGCCAGCAGCTTAGGGAGGGTTTCCGAGCAGTACTTC	CASSLGRVSEQYF
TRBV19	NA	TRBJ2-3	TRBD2	TGTGCCAGTAGTATAACTAGCGGGTACACAGATACGCAGTATTTT	CASSITSGYTDTQYF
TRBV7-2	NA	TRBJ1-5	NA	TGTGCCAGCAGCCTACAGGTTAGCAATCAGCCCCAGCATTTT	CASSLQVSNQPQHF
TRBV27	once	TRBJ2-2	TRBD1	TGTGCCAGCAGTTTTGGGGACAGGACCACCGGGGAGCTGTTTTTT	CASSFGDRTTGELFF
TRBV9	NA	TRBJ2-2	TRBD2	TGTGCCAGCAGCCCTTGGACTAGCGGGATAACCGGGGAGCTGTTTTTT	CASSPWTSGITGELFF
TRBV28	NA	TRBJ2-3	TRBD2	TGTGCCAGCAGTCTTACTAGCGGGTTTGCGTTCACAAGCACGCAGTATTTT	CASSLTSGFAFTSTQYF
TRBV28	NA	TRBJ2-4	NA	TGTGCCAGCAGCCGACAGGGAACGGGGGACATTCAGTACTTC	CASSRQGTGDIQYF
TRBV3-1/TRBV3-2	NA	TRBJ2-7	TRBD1	TGTGCCAGCAGCCGCGCCGGGACAGGGGGCACCTACGAGCAGTACTTC	CASSRAGTGGTYEQYF
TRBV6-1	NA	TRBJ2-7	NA	TGTGCCAGCAGTGAAAGGGAGGTGGGGGCAGGGGGGTTCTACGAGCAGTACTTC	CASSEREVGAGGFYEQYF
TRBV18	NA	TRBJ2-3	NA	TGTGCCAGCTCAACAAACACAGATACGCAGTATTTT	CASSTNTDTQYF
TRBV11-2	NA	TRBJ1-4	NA	TGTGCCAGCAGCGCACGCAAAGGCATTAGGGGGGAAAAACTGTTTTTT	CASSARKGIRGEKLFF
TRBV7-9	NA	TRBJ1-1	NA	TGTGCCAGCAGCTCCAACGGGGGGCACACTGAAGCTTTCTTT	CASSSNGGHTEAFF
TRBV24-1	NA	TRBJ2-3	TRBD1	TGTGCCACCAGCACCCGGGTCGGGACAGGGACAGATACGCAGTATTTT	CATSTRVGTGTDTQYF
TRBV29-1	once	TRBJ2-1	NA	TGCAGCGTGGCTGGCGGGATCATCCCAAATGAGCAGTTCTTC	CSVAGGIIPNEQFF
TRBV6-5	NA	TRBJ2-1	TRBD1	TGTGCCAGCAGTACCTGGACAGGGAATTACAATGAGCAGTTCTTC	CASSTWTGNYNEQFF
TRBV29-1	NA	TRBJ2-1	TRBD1	TGCAGCGTGCGAAAATGGACAGGGAACAATGAGCAGTTCTTC	CSVRKWTGNNEQFF
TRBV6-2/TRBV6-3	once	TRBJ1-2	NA	TGTGCCAGCAGTTACCCGGGAACGAGCTATGGCTACACCTTC	CASSYPGTSYGYTF
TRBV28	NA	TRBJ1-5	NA	TGTGCCAGCAGTTTATCGCGGACAGGCAATCAGCCCCAGCATTTT	CASSLSRTGNQPQHF
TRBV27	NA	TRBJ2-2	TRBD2	TGTGCCAGCACTCCGGCGCTCCGGCCGGGAGGGCGTCAGACCGGGGAGCTGTTTTTT	CASTPALRPGGRQTGELFF
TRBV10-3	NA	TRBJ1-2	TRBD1	TGTGCCATCTGGGACCCGACAGGGGCGGGCTATGGCTACACCTTC	CAIWDPTGAGYGYTF
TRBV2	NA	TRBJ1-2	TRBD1	TGTGCCAGCAGAGAAATGAGGACAGGGTGGATTGGCTACACCTTC	CASREMRTGWIGYTF
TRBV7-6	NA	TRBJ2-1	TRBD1	TGTGCCAGCAGCTTCAGGGGACAGCCCTACAATGAGCAGTTCTTC	CASSFRGQPYNEQFF
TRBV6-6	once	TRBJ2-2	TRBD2	TGTGCCAGCAGGGGGCTAGCGGGGATCGCCGGGGAGCTGTTTTTT	CASRGLAGIAGELFF
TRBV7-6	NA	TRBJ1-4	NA	TGTGCCAGCAGCTTGGTGGGGGGAGGTGATGAAAAACTGTTTTTT	CASSLVGGGDEKLFF
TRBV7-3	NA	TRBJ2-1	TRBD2	TGTGCCAGCAGCTTATCACCAGCGGGGGGTAACAATGAGCAGTTCTTC	CASSLSPAGGNNEQFF
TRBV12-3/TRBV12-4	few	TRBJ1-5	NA	TGTGCCAGCAGTTTTTCGGGTAATCAGCCCCAGCATTTT	CASSFSGNQPQHF
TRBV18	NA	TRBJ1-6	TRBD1	TGTGCCAGCTCACTAACCCAGGGACAGGGGTTGAATTCACCCCTCCACTTT	CASSLTQGQGLNSPLHF
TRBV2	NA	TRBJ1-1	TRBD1	TGTGCCAGCGAAGGGACAGCACACACTGAAGCTTTCTTT	CASEGTAHTEAFF
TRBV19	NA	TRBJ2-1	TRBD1	TGTGCCAGTAGTGGTAGACGGACAGGGGGATCGAGGTCCTACAATGAGCAGTTCTTC	CASSGRRTGGSRSYNEQFF
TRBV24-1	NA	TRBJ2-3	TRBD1	TGTGCCACCAGTGATTCGCCCGGTGGCAGGGGGACAGATACGCAGTATTTT	CATSDSPGGRGTDTQYF
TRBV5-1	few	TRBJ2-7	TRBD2	TGCGCCAGCGCCCTTAGCGGGGGGTCCTCCTACGAGCAGTACTTC	CASALSGGSSYEQYF
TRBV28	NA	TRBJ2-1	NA	TGTGCCAGCAGTGGTAGTGTTGGTGAGCAGTTCTTC	CASSGSVGEQFF
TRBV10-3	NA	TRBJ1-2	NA	TGTGCCACCAACTCAGGGGAGAGCTATGGCTACACCTTC	CATNSGESYGYTF
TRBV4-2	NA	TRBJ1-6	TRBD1	TGTGCCAGCAGCCAAGAGAGCACACGGGACAGTAATTCACCCCTCCACTTT	CASSQESTRDSNSPLHF
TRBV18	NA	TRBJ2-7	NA	TGTGCCAGCTCACCACCAGAGAGGTACGAGCAGTACTTC	CASSPPERYEQYF
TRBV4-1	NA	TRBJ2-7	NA	TGCGCCAGCAGCCAAGACCGGGGTTATGCCTACGAGCAGTACTTC	CASSQDRGYAYEQYF
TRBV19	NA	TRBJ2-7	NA	TGTGCCAGTTCTCCTAGCGAAACCTACGAGCAGTACTTC	CASSPSETYEQYF
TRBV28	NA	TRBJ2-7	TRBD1	TGTGCCAGCAGTTCCGCCGGGACAGGGTGGGACGGGCAGTACTTC	CASSSAGTGWDGQYF
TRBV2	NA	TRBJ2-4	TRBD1	TGTGCCAGCAGTGGGACAGGGGTGTTGGACATTCAGTACTTC	CASSGTGVLDIQYF
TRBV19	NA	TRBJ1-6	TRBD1	TGTGCCAGTAGTATCCGCCAGGGGGACGGTTCACCCCTCCACTTT	CASSIRQGDGSPLHF
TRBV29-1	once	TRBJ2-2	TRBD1	TGCAGCGTTGAAAAGGGACAGGGGGAATACACCGGGGAGCTGTTTTTT	CSVEKGQGEYTGELFF
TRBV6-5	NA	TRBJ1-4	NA	TGTGCCAGCAGTTACTCGGGAGCCACGAATGAAAAACTGTTTTTT	CASSYSGATNEKLFF
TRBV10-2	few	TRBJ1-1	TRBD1	TGCGCCAGCACTTGGACAGGGCCGAACACTGAAGCTTTCTTT	CASTWTGPNTEAFF
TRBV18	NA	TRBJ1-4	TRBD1	TGTGCCAGCTCACTTGCCGGGACAGGCAATGAAAAACTGTTTTTT	CASSLAGTGNEKLFF
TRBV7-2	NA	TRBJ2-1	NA	TGTGCCAGCAGCCCACCTCCTAGCTCCTACAATGAGCAGTTCTTC	CASSPPPSSYNEQFF
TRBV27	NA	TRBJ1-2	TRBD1	TGTGCCAGCAGTTCCCACACCGGGGACAGGGGGAAGGGGTTTTATGGCTACACCTTC	CASSSHTGDRGKGFYGYTF
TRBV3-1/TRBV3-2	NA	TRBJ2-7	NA	TGTGCCAGCAGCCAAGAACGGACAGCCTACGAGCAGTACTTC	CASSQERTAYEQYF
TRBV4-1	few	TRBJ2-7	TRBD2	TGCGCCAGCAGCCAAGATAGGGCTAGCGGGTCCTACGAGCAGTACTTC	CASSQDRASGSYEQYF
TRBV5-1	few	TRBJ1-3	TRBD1	TGCGCCAGCAGCTTACAGACAGGGACTGGAAACACCATATATTTT	CASSLQTGTGNTIYF
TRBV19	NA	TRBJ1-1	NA	TGTGCCAGTAGGATAACGGACAATTGGGCTGAAGCTTTCTTT	CASRITDNWAEAFF
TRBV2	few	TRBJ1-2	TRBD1	TGTGCCAGCACTTACACAGGGGGGAGCTACACCTTC	CASTYTGGSYTF
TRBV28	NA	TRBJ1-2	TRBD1	TGTGCCAGCAGTTTACTAACCGGACAGGGGGCGTCCTATGGCTACACCTTC	CASSLLTGQGASYGYTF
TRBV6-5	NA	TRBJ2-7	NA	TGTGCCAGCAGTTACTCAGGAGGGCTAGGGTACGAGCAGTACTTC	CASSYSGGLGYEQYF
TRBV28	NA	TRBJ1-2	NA	TGTGCCAGCAGTGGCTCGCGGGGTAGCTATGGCTACACCTTC	CASSGSRGSYGYTF
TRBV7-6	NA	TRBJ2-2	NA	TGTGCCAGCAGCTTAACACAGGGTCCGTACACCGGGGAGCTGTTTTTT	CASSLTQGPYTGELFF